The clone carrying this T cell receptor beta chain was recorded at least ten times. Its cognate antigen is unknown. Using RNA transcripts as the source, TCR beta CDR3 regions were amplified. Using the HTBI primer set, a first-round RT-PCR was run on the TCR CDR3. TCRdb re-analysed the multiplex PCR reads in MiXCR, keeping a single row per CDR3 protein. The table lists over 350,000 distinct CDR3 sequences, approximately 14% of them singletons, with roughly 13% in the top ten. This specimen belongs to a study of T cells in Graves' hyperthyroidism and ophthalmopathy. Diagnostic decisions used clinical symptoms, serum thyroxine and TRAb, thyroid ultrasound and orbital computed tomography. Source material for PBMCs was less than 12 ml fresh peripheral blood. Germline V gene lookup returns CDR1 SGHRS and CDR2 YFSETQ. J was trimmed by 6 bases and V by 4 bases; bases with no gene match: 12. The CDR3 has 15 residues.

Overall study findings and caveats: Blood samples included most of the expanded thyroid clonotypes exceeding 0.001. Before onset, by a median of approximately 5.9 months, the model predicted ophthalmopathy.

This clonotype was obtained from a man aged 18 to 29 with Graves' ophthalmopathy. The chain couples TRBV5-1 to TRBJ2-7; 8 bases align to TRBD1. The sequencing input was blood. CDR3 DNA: TGCGCCAGCAGCCCTCGGGCCCAGGGGGCATTCGAGCAGTACTTC. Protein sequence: CASSPRAQGAFEQYF.